This is a list of T cell receptor beta chains from one sample in a study of sequential checkpoint blockade in melanoma. The table came from immunoSEQ multiplex PCR; TCRdb's copy has only in-frame clones and leaves some out. The sample holds about 20,000 clones, around 83% seen once. This specimen consisted of CD8+ T cells sorted from blood (inferred from file names), obtained from a patient given nivolumab and ipilimumab in sequence. Source of these receptors: a human donor with melanoma. Each CDR3 is given with its conserved first and last residue. A D gene is named only where the DNA matches it firmly. The listing skips clone size in some rows; elsewhere it reads once, few, many or a size class.

CDR3aa: CASSPGLAYEQYF
CDR3nt: TGTGCCAGCAGCCCCGGACTTGCCTACGAGCAGTACTTC
abundance: -
v_gene: TRBV11-2
d_gene: -
j_gene: TRBJ2-7

CDR3aa: CASSARENTEAFF
CDR3nt: TGCGCCAGCAGCGCCCGGGAGAACACTGAAGCTTTCTTT
abundance: -
v_gene: TRBV10-1
d_gene: -
j_gene: TRBJ1-1

CDR3aa: CASRIGSGGGAFF
CDR3nt: TGTGCCAGCAGGATCGGGTCAGGGGGTGGCGCTTTCTTT
abundance: once
v_gene: TRBV27
d_gene: TRBD1
j_gene: TRBJ1-1

CDR3aa: CASSQGSPYNSPLHF
CDR3nt: TGCGCCAGCAGTCAGGGGAGCCCTTATAATTCACCCCTCCACTTT
abundance: -
v_gene: TRBV10-2
d_gene: -
j_gene: TRBJ1-6

CDR3aa: CASSLTTGSNTEAFF
CDR3nt: TGTGCCAGCAGTTTGACAACAGGGTCGAACACTGAAGCTTTCTTT
abundance: -
v_gene: TRBV27
d_gene: -
j_gene: TRBJ1-1

CDR3aa: CASTVRGAEEKLFF
CDR3nt: TGTGCCAGCACCGTCCGGGGGGCAGAGGAAAAACTGTTTTTT
abundance: medium-sized
v_gene: TRBV28
d_gene: -
j_gene: TRBJ1-4

CDR3aa: CASSSAGEGKTQYF
CDR3nt: TGTGCCAGCAGCTCAGCGGGAGAGGGGAAGACCCAGTACTTC
abundance: -
v_gene: TRBV13
d_gene: TRBD2
j_gene: TRBJ2-5

CDR3aa: CAWSVPDRGRREQYF
CDR3nt: TGTGCCTGGAGTGTCCCGGACAGGGGGCGCAGGGAGCAGTACTTC
abundance: -
v_gene: TRBV30
d_gene: TRBD1
j_gene: TRBJ2-7

CDR3aa: CASSEEAVREQYF
CDR3nt: TGCGCCAGCAGTGAGGAGGCCGTTAGGGAGCAGTACTTC
abundance: -
v_gene: TRBV10-2
d_gene: -
j_gene: TRBJ2-7

CDR3aa: CASSPSGGAFHNEQFF
CDR3nt: TGCGCCAGCAGCCCTAGCGGGGGGGCCTTCCACAATGAGCAGTTCTTC
abundance: -
v_gene: TRBV5-1
d_gene: TRBD2
j_gene: TRBJ2-1

CDR3aa: CASSSPIYHSGVKLYEQYF
CDR3nt: TGTGCCAGCAGTTCACCCATCTACCATAGCGGGGTCAAGCTCTACGAGCAGTACTTC
abundance: -
v_gene: TRBV28
d_gene: TRBD2
j_gene: TRBJ2-7

CDR3aa: CAISGTPREYNEQFF
CDR3nt: TGTGCCATCAGTGGGACTCCCCGTGAGTACAATGAGCAGTTCTTC
abundance: -
v_gene: TRBV10-3
d_gene: -
j_gene: TRBJ2-1

CDR3aa: CASSGSGTGFHEQYF
CDR3nt: TGTGCCAGTAGTGGATCCGGGACAGGCTTCCACGAGCAGTACTTC
abundance: -
v_gene: TRBV19
d_gene: TRBD1
j_gene: TRBJ2-7

CDR3aa: CASSLSGQGTPEEEKLFF
CDR3nt: TGTGCCAGCAGTTTATCTGGGCAGGGAACACCCGAGGAGGAAAAACTGTTTTTT
abundance: -
v_gene: TRBV28
d_gene: -
j_gene: TRBJ1-4

CDR3aa: CASSLGRGMADTQYF
CDR3nt: TGTGCCAGCAGCTTAGGGCGGGGGATGGCAGATACGCAGTATTTT
abundance: -
v_gene: TRBV5-4
d_gene: TRBD2
j_gene: TRBJ2-3

CDR3aa: CASSLQGGSYYGYTF
CDR3nt: TGTGCCAGCAGTTTACAGGGAGGAAGCTACTATGGCTACACCTTC
abundance: once
v_gene: TRBV27
d_gene: -
j_gene: TRBJ1-2

CDR3aa: CASSVTWTSYEQYF
CDR3nt: TGTGCCAGCAGCGTAACGTGGACAAGTTACGAGCAGTACTTC
abundance: -
v_gene: TRBV9
d_gene: -
j_gene: TRBJ2-7

CDR3aa: CASSRDGTSGGALYEQYF
CDR3nt: TGTGCCAGCAGCCGCGACGGGACTAGCGGGGGAGCCTTATACGAGCAGTACTTC
abundance: -
v_gene: TRBV5-4
d_gene: TRBD2
j_gene: TRBJ2-7

CDR3aa: CASSLNGGVYEKLFF
CDR3nt: TGTGCCAGCAGCTTAAACGGGGGAGTTTATGAAAAACTGTTTTTT
abundance: -
v_gene: TRBV7-2
d_gene: -
j_gene: TRBJ1-4

CDR3aa: CAISESEGYNEQFF
CDR3nt: TGTGCCATCAGTGAGTCAGAGGGCTACAATGAGCAGTTCTTC
abundance: -
v_gene: TRBV10-3
d_gene: -
j_gene: TRBJ2-1

CDR3aa: CASGSRGYEQYF
CDR3nt: TGTGCTAGTGGTTCCAGGGGATACGAGCAGTACTTC
abundance: -
v_gene: TRBV12-5
d_gene: -
j_gene: TRBJ2-7

CDR3aa: CASSQSGASYNEQFF
CDR3nt: TGCGCCAGCAGCCAGAGCGGGGCCTCCTACAATGAGCAGTTCTTC
abundance: -
v_gene: TRBV4-1
d_gene: TRBD2
j_gene: TRBJ2-1

CDR3aa: CASSAGTGYNEQFF
CDR3nt: TGTGCCAGCAGTGCCGGGACAGGGTACAATGAGCAGTTCTTC
abundance: -
v_gene: TRBV6-5
d_gene: TRBD1
j_gene: TRBJ2-1

CDR3aa: CASSEAGFNYEQYF
CDR3nt: TGTGCCAGCAGTGAGGCAGGTTTTAACTACGAGCAGTACTTC
abundance: -
v_gene: TRBV2
d_gene: -
j_gene: TRBJ2-7

CDR3aa: CASSQTGGDLYEQYF
CDR3nt: TGTGCCAGCAGTCAGACAGGGGGGGACCTCTACGAGCAGTACTTC
abundance: -
v_gene: TRBV2
d_gene: TRBD1
j_gene: TRBJ2-7

CDR3aa: CASRAGQGVLNVLTF
CDR3nt: TGTGCCAGCAGAGCGGGACAGGGGGTATTGAACGTCCTGACTTTC
abundance: -
v_gene: TRBV6-5
d_gene: TRBD1
j_gene: TRBJ2-6

CDR3aa: CATSGGAGDTQYF
CDR3nt: TGTGCCACCAGCGGGGGGGCCGGGGATACGCAGTATTTT
abundance: -
v_gene: TRBV15
d_gene: -
j_gene: TRBJ2-3

CDR3aa: CASSQGTEAFF
CDR3nt: TGTGCCAGCAGCCAGGGTACTGAAGCTTTCTTT
abundance: -
v_gene: TRBV7-9
d_gene: -
j_gene: TRBJ1-1

CDR3aa: CASSLGTNFYEQYF
CDR3nt: TGTGCCAGCAGCCTCGGGACTAATTTTTACGAGCAGTACTTC
abundance: -
v_gene: TRBV5-4
d_gene: TRBD2
j_gene: TRBJ2-7

CDR3aa: CASSQPGRRGEKLFF
CDR3nt: TGCGCCAGCAGTCAACCGGGACGGCGGGGTGAAAAACTGTTTTTT
abundance: -
v_gene: TRBV23-1
d_gene: -
j_gene: TRBJ1-4

CDR3aa: CASSLARTGGGETQYF
CDR3nt: TGTGCCAGCAGCTTAGCCCGGACAGGGGGCGGAGAGACCCAGTACTTC
abundance: -
v_gene: TRBV7-9
d_gene: TRBD1
j_gene: TRBJ2-5

CDR3aa: CATSDRGDEKLFF
CDR3nt: TGTGCCACCTCAGACAGGGGAGATGAAAAACTGTTTTTT
abundance: -
v_gene: TRBV27
d_gene: TRBD1
j_gene: TRBJ1-4

CDR3aa: CASSLGLQLPTGELFF
CDR3nt: TGTGCCAGCAGCTTGGGACTCCAACTACCGACTGGGGAGCTGTTTTTT
abundance: -
v_gene: TRBV5-8
d_gene: -
j_gene: TRBJ2-2

CDR3aa: CASSLPGGGEKLFF
CDR3nt: TGTGCCAGCAGTTTACCCGGCGGAGGTGAAAAACTGTTTTTT
abundance: -
v_gene: TRBV28
d_gene: -
j_gene: TRBJ1-4

CDR3aa: CASSPPSDTQYF
CDR3nt: TGTGCCAGCAGCCCCCCCTCGGATACGCAGTATTTT
abundance: once
v_gene: TRBV27
d_gene: -
j_gene: TRBJ2-3

CDR3aa: CAWNRDRHVYEQYF
CDR3nt: TGTGCCTGGAATCGGGACAGACATGTTTACGAGCAGTACTTC
abundance: -
v_gene: TRBV30
d_gene: TRBD1
j_gene: TRBJ2-7

CDR3aa: CSVGSSGRNNEQFF
CDR3nt: TGCAGCGTTGGGTCTAGCGGGAGGAACAATGAGCAGTTCTTC
abundance: -
v_gene: TRBV29-1
d_gene: TRBD2
j_gene: TRBJ2-1

CDR3aa: CASSFYTGDEQYF
CDR3nt: TGTGCCAGCAGTTTCTATACAGGGGACGAGCAGTACTTC
abundance: -
v_gene: TRBV28
d_gene: TRBD1
j_gene: TRBJ2-7

CDR3aa: CATRDSSSYEQYF
CDR3nt: TGTGCCACCAGGGACAGCTCGTCCTACGAGCAGTACTTC
abundance: -
v_gene: TRBV10-3
d_gene: TRBD1
j_gene: TRBJ2-7

CDR3aa: CASSHSGQGGSGYTF
CDR3nt: TGTGCCAGCAGTCACTCGGGACAGGGAGGGTCAGGCTACACCTTC
abundance: once
v_gene: TRBV27
d_gene: TRBD1
j_gene: TRBJ1-2

CDR3aa: CASSDSASGSTDTQYF
CDR3nt: TGTGCCAGCAGTGACTCCGCTAGCGGGAGTACAGATACGCAGTATTTT
abundance: -
v_gene: TRBV6-4
d_gene: TRBD2
j_gene: TRBJ2-3

CDR3aa: CASSSGTSGYEQYF
CDR3nt: TGTGCCAGCAGCTCCGGGACTAGCGGATACGAGCAGTACTTC
abundance: few
v_gene: TRBV7-9
d_gene: TRBD2
j_gene: TRBJ2-7

CDR3aa: CASRPGSGELFF
CDR3nt: TGTGCCAGCAGACCAGGGTCCGGGGAGCTGTTTTTT
abundance: -
v_gene: TRBV11-3
d_gene: -
j_gene: TRBJ2-2

CDR3aa: CASSSDRAPEAFF
CDR3nt: TGTGCCAGCAGTTCTGACAGGGCCCCTGAAGCTTTCTTT
abundance: -
v_gene: TRBV6-5
d_gene: TRBD1
j_gene: TRBJ1-1

CDR3aa: CASSFRVDSYTF
CDR3nt: TGTGCCAGCAGCTTCCGGGTAGATAGCTACACCTTC
abundance: -
v_gene: TRBV7-9
d_gene: -
j_gene: TRBJ1-2

CDR3aa: CAWRGGRDEQYF
CDR3nt: TGTGCCTGGAGAGGTGGGAGAGACGAGCAGTACTTC
abundance: -
v_gene: TRBV30
d_gene: -
j_gene: TRBJ2-7